One and the same sample provided the 19 T cell receptor beta chains below, sequenced in a study of blood T cell repertoires in COVID-19. TCRdb's copy holds only in-frame clones and misses some; the assay was immunoSEQ multiplex PCR. Here the sample spans 130,000 or so clones, approximately 83% being singletons. The specimen sequenced was peripheral blood. The receptors shown here come from a woman between 50 and 59 years old who had recovered from COVID-19.

The sample holds one count of this clone. The chain couples TRBV6-1 to TRBJ2-5; D gene ambiguous. The V and J ends lost 2 bases and 2 bases respectively, with 9 bases between them. CDR1 is MNHNS and CDR2 is SASEGT in the germline V gene. The CDR3 covers 14 residues. The CDR3 is CASSERWAQETQYF. The CDR3 DNA follows: TGTGCCAGCAGTGAACGTTGGGCTCAAGAGACCCAGTACTTC.

This chain uses TRBV9 with TRBJ2-3, with TRBD1 matching 8 bases. V lost 3 bases to trimming and J lost 4 bases; unmatched junction nucleotides: 4. The CDR3 has 14 residues. The germline V gene encodes CDR1 SGDLS and CDR2 YYNGEE. The CDR3 sequence: CASSDQGAADTQYF. CDR3 nucleotide sequence: TGTGCCAGCAGCGATCAGGGGGCGGCAGATACGCAGTATTTT.

The genes are TRBV11-3 and TRBJ2-1; D call uncertain. Between the trimmed V and J ends, which lost 5 bases and 8 bases, there was a span of 10 bases. Germline CDR1 SGHNT, CDR2 YENEEA. This CDR3 contains 12 residues. The CDR3 protein is CASSQTGYEQFF. In nucleotides, the CDR3 is TGTGCCAGCAGCCAGACGGGTTATGAGCAGTTCTTC.

This clone is deemed medium-sized. The genes are TRBV5-6 and TRBJ2-1; 9 bases line up with TRBD2. The V gene end was trimmed by 1 base and the J gene end by 4 bases; junction bases not matched to a gene: 3. The CDR3 contains 15 residues. Germline lookup yields CDR1 SGHDT and CDR2 YYEEEE. The DNA of the CDR3 is TGTGCCAGCAGCTTGCTAGCGGGGATTTACAATGAGCAGTTCTTC. Translated: CASSLLAGIYNEQFF.

The rearrangement uses TRBV6-2 or TRBV6-3 and TRBJ2-7, with D perhaps TRBD2 (5 bases). CDR3 length: 16 amino acids. V was clipped by 0 bases and J by 3 bases, with 15 bases between them. Looked up from germline, CDR1 is MNHEY and CDR2 is SVGEGT. The CDR3 protein is CASSYSRASLFYEQYF. The CDR3 DNA reads TGTGCCAGCAGTTACTCTCGGGCTAGCCTTTTCTACGAGCAGTACTTC.

V gene TRBV3-1 (or the pseudogene TRBV3-2) combines with J gene TRBJ2-2; the match to TRBD1 covers 10 bases. The germline gives CDR1 LGHDT, CDR2 YNNKEL (reference sequence). The trim removed 6 bases at V and 5 bases at J, leaving 9 bases unmatched. The CDR3 spans 16 residues. The DNA of the CDR3 is TGTGCCAGCAGTCCCAGGGACAGGGGTCGAACCGGGGAGCTGTTTTTT. Its translation: CASSPRDRGRTGELFF.

This rearrangement joins TRBV30 to TRBJ1-2; 7 bases are shared with TRBD1. This CDR3 region has 21 residues. The germline CDR1 and CDR2 sequences are GTSNPN and SVGIG (reference sequence). Losses at the gene ends were 1 base for V and 1 base for J; bases not matched to a gene: 24. CDR3: CAWSAALRPLRRDSFNYGYTF. Here the CDR3 DNA reads TGTGCCTGGAGTGCGGCCCTTCGCCCCCTTCGCAGGGACAGCTTTAACTATGGCTACACCTTC.

This chain uses TRBV5-6 with TRBJ1-2; tentative D call: TRBD1 (6 bases). This CDR3 has 13 amino acids. Germline V lookup: CDR1 SGHDT, CDR2 YYEEEE. The germline V and J ends were trimmed by 2 bases and 10 bases, with 15 bases remaining between them. In nucleotides, the CDR3 is TGTGCCAGCAGCTTAACAGGGAATATAGACTACACCTTC. It yields the protein CASSLTGNIDYTF.

The rearrangement joins TRBV18 to TRBJ2-5; D is undetermined. The germline V and J ends were trimmed by 2 bases and 2 bases, with 12 bases remaining between them. Germline CDR1 and CDR2: KGHSH and LQKENI. The CDR3 runs 15 residues. CDR3 region: CASSPNPQRQETQYF. The CDR3 DNA reads as TGTGCCAGCTCACCAAACCCACAAAGACAAGAGACCCAGTACTTC.

The rearrangement joins TRBV25-1 to TRBJ2-7, with TRBD2 as a possible D gene (6 bases). V was pared by 6 bases and J by 2 bases, with 14 bases between. CDR3 size: 14 residues. CDR1 is MGHDK, CDR2 SYGVNS, per germline. CDR3 sequence reads: CASSPRRAAYEQYF. DNA for the CDR3: TGTGCCAGCAGCCCCCGGAGGGCAGCCTACGAGCAGTACTTC.

The V and J genes are TRBV19 and TRBJ1-6, with TRBD1 matching over 7 bases. The J segment lost 5 bases and the V segment lost 3 bases, leaving 10 bases of the junction unmatched. This CDR3 has 17 residues. Germline CDR1 and CDR2: LNHDA and SQIVND (reference sequence). DNA of the CDR3: TGTGCCAGTAGTATCCGGGGGACAGCTAACAATAATTCACCCCTCCACTTT. Residues: CASSIRGTANNNSPLHF.

The chain combines TRBV19 with TRBJ1-1; 8 bases agree with TRBD1. CDR3 length equals 16 residues. CDR1 LNHDA and CDR2 SQIVND come from the germline V gene (reference sequence). V was clipped by 9 bases and J by 3 bases; unmatched bases: 15. In nucleotides, the CDR3 is TGTGCCAGCAACCAGGGGGCTATCGTTTCGGACACTGAAGCTTTCTTT. This codes for CASNQGAIVSDTEAFF. Supplemented by reference TRBV19 and TRBJ1-1, the full variable domain reads DGGITQSPKYLFRKEGQNVTLSCEQNLNHDAMYWYRQDPGQGLRLIYYSQIVNDFQKGDIAEGYSVSREKKESFPLTVTSAQKNPTAFYLCASNQGAIVSDTEAFFGQGTRLTVV.

The chain uses TRBV18 and TRBJ2-1; tentatively, D is TRBD2 (6 bases). V shed 4 bases and J shed 7 bases, with 8 bases lying between them. CDR3 length: 12 residues. Germline CDR1 and CDR2: KGHSH and LQKENI. The DNA of the CDR3 is TGTGCCAGCTCACGACTAGGGAATGAGCAGTTCTTC. Residues: CASSRLGNEQFF.

The V gene is TRBV6-5, the J gene TRBJ2-3, with 7 bases aligning to TRBD1. CDR3 length: 16 amino acids. V lost 4 bases to trimming and J lost 1 base; unmatched junction nucleotides: 8. Germline CDR1 and CDR2: MNHEY and SVGAGI. The DNA of the CDR3 is TGTGCCAGCAGTTCCCGACAGGGCTTGGGCACAGATACGCAGTATTTT. It specifies CASSSRQGLGTDTQYF.

The genes are TRBV5-1 and TRBJ2-4; 8 bases are a match to TRBD1. J gave up 0 bases and V 2 bases, and 4 bases lay outside the gene matches. This CDR3 contains 16 residues. The germline V gene encodes CDR1 SGHRS and CDR2 YFSETQ. The CDR3 nucleotides read TGCGCCAGCAGCTTCCAACAGGGGGGAGCCAAAAACATTCAGTACTTC. It encodes CASSFQQGGAKNIQYF.

This chain joins TRBV7-9 and TRBJ2-7, with 9 bases aligning to TRBD1. The ends lost 4 bases at V and 3 bases at J; junction bases unmatched: 4. Germline CDR1 SEHNR, CDR2 FQNEAQ (reference sequence). The length of the CDR3 is 14 residues. CDR3 nucleotide sequence: TGTGCCAGCAGCTCAGGACAGGGGAACTACGAGCAGTACTTC. Its translation: CASSSGQGNYEQYF.

V is TRBV3-1 (or the pseudogene TRBV3-2) and J is TRBJ2-6, with D tentatively TRBD1 (6 bases). CDR3 length: 16 residues. Germline V lookup: CDR1 LGHDT, CDR2 YNNKEL (reference sequence). V gave up 4 bases and J gave up 1 base, with 11 bases separating them. The CDR3 nucleotides are TGTGCCAGCAGCCGCCGAGGACAGTCTGGGGCCAACGTCCTGACTTTC. Protein product: CASSRRGQSGANVLTF.

In this sample, this clone turned up a few times. V gene TRBV9 combines with J gene TRBJ2-2, with D perhaps matching TRBD2 (5 bases). Trimming took off 1 base at V and 6 bases at J, with 7 bases between the two ends. Germline V gives CDR1 SGDLS, CDR2 YYNGEE. The CDR3 totals 13 residues. For the CDR3, the DNA is TGTGCCAGCAGCGTATGGACTGCCGGGGAGCTGTTTTTT. As protein: CASSVWTAGELFF.

The chain combines TRBV5-1 with TRBJ2-2; D call uncertain. Germline CDR1 and CDR2: SGHRS and YFSETQ. V lost 4 bases to trimming and J lost 1 base, with 8 bases between them. There are 14 residues in the CDR3. The CDR3 reads CASSIGLNTGELFF. The CDR3 region has the DNA TGCGCCAGCAGCATCGGGTTGAACACCGGGGAGCTGTTTTTT.